Following are 6 T cell receptor beta chains from one sample sequenced in a study of blood T cells in healthy people across ages. With a J-beta primer mix and a sample-barcoded 5' primer, a second PCR ran about 6 to 11 cycles. One entry per CDR3 protein, called by TCRdb with MiXCR from the 5' RACE reads. The sample yields about 1,400,000 distinct CDR3 sequences, approximately 38% seen once. Sample: blood. The receptors stem from a woman between 18 and 29 years old in good health.

This clonotype turned up a few times. This sequence joins TRBV2 and TRBJ1-1; no clear D gene. CDR3 size: 15 residues. Germline CDR1 SNHLY, CDR2 FYNNEI. V was cut by 9 bases and J by 3 bases, with 20 bases left in between. In DNA, the CDR3 is TGTGCCAGTAACGAGCCGGCGGGCCTCCACACTGAAGCTTTCTTT. It specifies CASNEPAGLHTEAFF.

The rearrangement uses TRBV7-6 and TRBJ2-3; 9 nucleotides line up with TRBD1. The CDR3 length is 16 residues. Trimming at V came to 5 bases and at J to 4 bases, leaving 10 bases not matched to a gene. Looked up from germline, CDR1 is SGHVS and CDR2 is FNYEAQ. Written as DNA, the CDR3 is TGTGCCAGCAGCGCGTCGACAGGGGGGTGGGCAGATACGCAGTATTTT. Translating it yields CASSASTGGWADTQYF.

With respect to this clonotype: The junction departs from germline at one end; a sequencing error may be responsible. The chain carries TRBV7-7 and TRBJ2-7, with D maybe TRBD2 (5 bases). The J call may be wrong; the DNA end is better matched by TRBJ2-5. This CDR3 has 14 residues. Germline-derived CDR1 and CDR2 are SSHAT and FNYEAQ (reference sequence). Here the CDR3 DNA reads TGTGCTAGCAGCTTGGAGGCTAGCTCAGAGACCCAGTACTTC. It codes for CASSLEASSETQYF.

The J gene is TRBJ1-1, the V gene TRBV6-1; the D is unclear. V shed 8 bases and J shed 1 base, with 14 bases lying between them. This CDR3 region has 14 residues. Germline V lookup: CDR1 MNHNS, CDR2 SASEGT. CDR3 bases: TGTGCCAGCGTCAAACCAGGACGGAACACTGAAGCTTTCTTT. Translation: CASVKPGRNTEAFF.

The chain recombines TRBV9 with TRBJ2-5; 11 bases are shared with TRBD2. V shed 0 bases and J 11 bases; nucleotides not matched to a gene: 12. The germline V gene has CDR1 SGDLS and CDR2 YYNGEE. The CDR3 spans 16 residues. The CDR3 nucleotides read TGTGCCAGCAGCGTAGGAGTTAGCGGGGGGGCTGGTGAGCAGTACTTC. Translating gives CASSVGVSGGAGEQYF.

The chain carries TRBV3-1 and TRBJ2-5, with 9 bases fitting TRBD2. This CDR3 contains 18 residues. The J segment lost 7 bases and the V segment lost 0 bases, leaving 15 bases of the junction unmatched. Germline V gives CDR1 LGHDT, CDR2 YNNKEL (reference sequence). The CDR3 nucleotides read TGTGCCAGCAGCCAAGAGGTAACTAGCGGGCACTCCAAGAGGACCCAGTACTTC. This sequence encodes CASSQEVTSGHSKRTQYF.